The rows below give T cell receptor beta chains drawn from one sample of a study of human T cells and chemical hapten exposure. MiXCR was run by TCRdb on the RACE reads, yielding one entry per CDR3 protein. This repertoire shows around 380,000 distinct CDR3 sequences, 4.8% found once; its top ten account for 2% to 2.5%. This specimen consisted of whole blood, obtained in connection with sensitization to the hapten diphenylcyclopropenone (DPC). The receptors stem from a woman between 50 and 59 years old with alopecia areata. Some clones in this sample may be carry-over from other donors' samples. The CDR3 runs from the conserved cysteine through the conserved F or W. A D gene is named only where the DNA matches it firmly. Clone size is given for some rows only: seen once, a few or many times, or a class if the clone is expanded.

CSAPDVNTEAFF | TGCAGTGCCCCTGACGTGAACACTGAAGCTTTCTTT | many | NA | TRBJ1-1 | TRBV20-1
CASSPPGLAPTSTDTQYF | TGTGCCAGCAGTCCCCCGGGACTAGCTCCAACTAGCACAGATACGCAGTATTTT | many | TRBD2 | TRBJ2-3 | TRBV28
CASSPGTPNQPQHF | TGCGCCAGCAGCCCTGGGACACCCAATCAGCCCCAGCATTTT | many | NA | TRBJ1-5 | TRBV5-1
CASRLAGGIDEQYF | TGTGCCAGTAGACTAGCGGGAGGGATCGACGAGCAGTACTTC | few | TRBD2 | TRBJ2-7 | TRBV2
CASSTPGQGTGYTF | TGTGCCAGCAGCACACCGGGACAGGGAACTGGCTACACCTTC | many | TRBD1 | TRBJ1-2 | TRBV7-9
CASSRRDYNEQFF | TGTGCCAGCAGCAGAAGGGATTACAATGAGCAGTTCTTC | many | NA | TRBJ2-1 | TRBV21-1
CASDRDRGARQYF | TGTGCCAGTGACCGGGACAGGGGAGCTCGGCAGTACTTC | NA | TRBD1 | TRBJ2-7 | TRBV2
CASSSIGRGSYEQYF | TGTGCCAGCAGCTCTATAGGGAGGGGGTCCTACGAGCAGTACTTC | few | NA | TRBJ2-7 | TRBV13
CASSQRGPSYEQYF | TGTGCCAGCTCACAGAGGGGACCCTCCTACGAGCAGTACTTC | few | NA | TRBJ2-7 | TRBV18
CSASPNSGSLDTQYF | TGCAGTGCTAGTCCGAATAGCGGGAGTTTAGATACGCAGTATTTT | few | TRBD2 | TRBJ2-3 | TRBV20-1
CASSSGTSGVNEQFF | TGCGCCAGCAGCTCAGGGACTAGCGGGGTAAATGAGCAGTTCTTC | many | TRBD2 | TRBJ2-1 | TRBV5-1
CAISLGQETQYF | TGTGCCATCAGTCTGGGGCAAGAGACCCAGTACTTC | many | NA | TRBJ2-5 | TRBV10-3
CASSPAEVSSGYTF | TGTGCCAGCAGCCCTGCGGAGGTGAGCTCTGGCTACACCTTC | few | NA | TRBJ1-2 | TRBV7-9
CASSVAIRGGDSPLHF | TGTGCCAGCAGCGTAGCTATAAGGGGTGGTGATTCACCCCTCCACTTT | many | NA | TRBJ1-6 | TRBV9
CASSLDPQVAKNIQYF | TGTGCCAGCAGCTTAGACCCTCAGGTCGCCAAAAACATTCAGTACTTC | few | NA | TRBJ2-4 | TRBV7-2
CAITRQGESTEAFF | TGTGCCATCACCCGACAGGGCGAGAGCACTGAAGCTTTCTTT | NA | TRBD1 | TRBJ1-1 | TRBV10-3
CASSEGGPGNIQYF | TGTGCCAGCAGCGAGGGGGGCCCGGGGAACATTCAGTACTTC | many | NA | TRBJ2-4 | TRBV9
CASSITGGSGTGELFF | TGTGCCAGCAGCATAACAGGGGGATCGGGCACCGGGGAGCTGTTTTTT | few | TRBD1 | TRBJ2-2 | TRBV7-2
CASSQEAGVTYEQYF | TGCGCCAGCAGCCAAGAGGCGGGAGTTACTTACGAGCAGTACTTC | many | TRBD2 | TRBJ2-7 | TRBV4-3
CSATHGQGGYTF | TGCAGTGCTACCCATGGACAGGGTGGCTACACCTTC | few | TRBD1 | TRBJ1-2 | TRBV20-1
CSVGTSGRTDTQYF | TGCAGCGTTGGGACTAGCGGTCGGACAGATACGCAGTATTTT | NA | TRBD2 | TRBJ2-3 | TRBV29-1
CASSSITNRGPEAFF | TGTGCCAGCAGCTCCATCACTAACAGGGGCCCTGAAGCTTTCTTT | many | TRBD1 | TRBJ1-1 | TRBV7-9
CASSALGGAGEQYF | TGTGCCAGCTCCGCTTTGGGGGGCGCGGGCGAGCAGTACTTC | NA | NA | TRBJ2-7 | TRBV18
CATSPGSSNQPQHF | TGTGCCACCAGCCCCGGGTCCAGCAATCAGCCCCAGCATTTT | NA | NA | TRBJ1-5 | TRBV15
CASSLMTGGPEAFF | TGTGCCAGCAGCCTTATGACAGGGGGACCTGAAGCTTTCTTT | NA | TRBD1 | TRBJ1-1 | TRBV7-2
CAISSTGGEDGYTF | TGTGCCATCAGCTCGACAGGGGGCGAAGATGGCTACACCTTC | NA | TRBD1 | TRBJ1-2 | TRBV10-3
CASSPRRGEAFF | TGTGCCAGCAGTCCCCGAAGGGGAGAAGCTTTCTTT | many | NA | TRBJ1-1 | TRBV6-5
CASSPPGWSMNTEAFF | TGTGCCAGCTCACCCCCCGGGTGGTCAATGAACACTGAAGCTTTCTTT | few | NA | TRBJ1-1 | TRBV18
CSASLTSGGFQFF | TGCAGTGCTAGCCTAACTAGCGGGGGCTTTCAGTTCTTC | many | TRBD2 | TRBJ2-1 | TRBV20-1
CASSLRGDEKPFF | TGTGCCAGCAGCCTCCGGGGAGATGAAAAACCGTTTTTT | NA | NA | TRBJ1-4 | TRBV13
CASSLKTGENSPLHF | TGTGCCAGCAGCTTAAAGACAGGGGAAAATTCACCCCTCCACTTT | many | TRBD1 | TRBJ1-6 | TRBV7-2
CSARGLRSSYNSPLHF | TGCAGTGCTAGAGGTCTCAGGTCCTCCTATAATTCACCCCTCCACTTT | many | NA | TRBJ1-6 | TRBV20-1
CASGQAISYEQYF | TGTGCCAGCGGACAGGCCATCTCCTACGAGCAGTACTTC | many | TRBD1 | TRBJ2-7 | TRBV12-3/TRBV12-4